The 3 T cell receptor beta chains in this list originate from one sample, sequenced in a study of blood T cell repertoires in COVID-19. Assay: immunoSEQ multiplex PCR; the TCRdb copy retains only in-frame clones and omits some. The table lists just under 150,000 clones, 85% to 90% of them singletons. Sequencing was carried out using peripheral blood. All receptors derive from a man aged 50-59 years who had recovered from COVID-19.

This chain joins TRBV11-3 and TRBJ1-1, with 10 bases matching TRBD1. Germline assignment: CDR1 SGHNT and CDR2 YENEEA. The CDR3 loop spans 15 amino acids. Losses at the gene ends were 5 bases for V and 3 bases for J; bases not matched to a gene: 6. The CDR3 region is CASSPQTGGHTEAFF. DNA for the CDR3: TGTGCCAGCAGCCCCCAGACAGGGGGCCACACTGAAGCTTTCTTT.

The genes are TRBV6-5 and TRBJ1-2; possible D gene TRBD1, 6 bases. V shed 2 bases and J shed 4 bases, with 11 bases lying between them. This CDR3 comprises 14 residues. Germline CDR1 MNHEY, CDR2 SVGAGI. The CDR3 spells CASSYRGAGYGYTF. The CDR3 DNA follows: TGTGCCAGCAGTTACCGGGGGGCCGGCTATGGCTACACCTTC.

CDR3 loop: CATSKRGIADFAQETQYF. The CDR3 DNA reads as TGTGCCACCAGCAAGAGGGGGATTGCGGACTTTGCTCAAGAGACCCAGTACTTC. This sequence joins TRBV15 and TRBJ2-5; maybe TRBD1 (6 bases). The CDR3 runs 18 residues. Germline V gives CDR1 LNHNV, CDR2 YYDKDF (reference sequence). V lost 4 bases and J lost 2, with 23 bases in between.